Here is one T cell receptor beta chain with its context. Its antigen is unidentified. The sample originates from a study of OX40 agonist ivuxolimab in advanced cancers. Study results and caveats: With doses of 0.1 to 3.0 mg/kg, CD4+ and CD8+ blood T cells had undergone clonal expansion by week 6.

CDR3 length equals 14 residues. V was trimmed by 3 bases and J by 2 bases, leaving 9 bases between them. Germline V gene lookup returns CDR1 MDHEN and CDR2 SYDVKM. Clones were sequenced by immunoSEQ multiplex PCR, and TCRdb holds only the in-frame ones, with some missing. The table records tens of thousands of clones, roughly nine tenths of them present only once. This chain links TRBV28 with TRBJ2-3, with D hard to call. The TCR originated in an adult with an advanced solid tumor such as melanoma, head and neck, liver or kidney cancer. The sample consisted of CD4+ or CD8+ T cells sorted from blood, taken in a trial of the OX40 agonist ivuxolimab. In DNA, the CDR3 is TGTGCCAGCAGTTTTCCCGGGCTCACAGATACGCAGTATTTT. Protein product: CASSFPGLTDTQYF.